This is a list of T cell receptor beta chains from one sample in a study of blood T cell repertoires in COVID-19. Here immunoSEQ multiplex PCR was the method, and the copy in TCRdb shows in-frame clones only, minus some. The sample lists some 220,000 clones, around 80% occurring once. The sequenced sample was peripheral blood. The source of these receptors is a woman aged 70-85 years with acute or convalescent COVID-19. CDR3s include the opening cysteine and the closing phenylalanine or tryptophan. A D gene is named only where the DNA matches it firmly. Expanded clones get a size class; other rows say once, few or many, or leave the size out.

D gene	J gene	V gene	clone size	CDR3 length	CDR3 DNA	CDR3 protein
TRBD1	TRBJ1-2	TRBV19	NA	16	TGTGCCAGTAGTAAATACCCGGGACAGGGAACCTATGGCTACACCTTC	CASSKYPGQGTYGYTF
NA	TRBJ2-4	TRBV5-8	once	15	TGTGCCAGCAGCTTGCCGGGGGAAGCCAAAAACATTCAGTACTTC	CASSLPGEAKNIQYF
NA	TRBJ2-1	TRBV12-3/TRBV12-4	NA	13	TGTGCCAGCAGTCCCCGACAGTCATTAAGTCCGTTCTTC	CASSPRQSLSPFF
NA	TRBJ2-3	TRBV21-1	NA	16	TGTGCCAGCAGCAACGGGTCCAAACCGGGAAGGGTTACGCAGTATTTT	CASSNGSKPGRVTQYF
TRBD1	TRBJ1-6	TRBV5-5	NA	16	TGTGCCAGCAGCGCCTCCACAGGGGCGTGGAATTCACCCCTCCACTTT	CASSASTGAWNSPLHF
NA	TRBJ2-1	TRBV5-1	NA	15	TGCGCCAGCAGCGTCGACGGGAGCTCCTACAATGAGCAGTTCTTC	CASSVDGSSYNEQFF
TRBD2	TRBJ2-1	TRBV24-1	NA	16	TGTGCCACCAGTGACCCAAGCGGGGGGTCCTACAATGAGCAGTTCTTC	CATSDPSGGSYNEQFF
TRBD1	TRBJ2-5	TRBV23-1	NA	14	TGCGCCAGCAGTCAAGTCGGGACAGCCCGGACCCAGTACTTC	CASSQVGTARTQYF
NA	TRBJ1-1	TRBV15	NA	13	TGTGCCACCAGCAGAGATGCCCGGGGAGAAGCTTTCTTT	CATSRDARGEAFF
TRBD1	TRBJ2-5	TRBV18	NA	15	TGTGCCAGCTCAACCACAGGGACAGCAGGGGAGACCCAGTACTTC	CASSTTGTAGETQYF
NA	TRBJ2-7	TRBV6-2/TRBV6-3	NA	14	TGTGCCAGCAGTTACTCGACTAGCTCCTACGAGCAGTACTTC	CASSYSTSSYEQYF
NA	TRBJ2-3	TRBV11-3	NA	15	TGTGCCAGCAGCTTAGACGGGGGAGGCACAGATACGCAGTATTTT	CASSLDGGGTDTQYF
NA	TRBJ2-3	TRBV7-3	once	13	TGTGCCAGCAGCCCCGGTCGGGCAGATACGCAGTATTTT	CASSPGRADTQYF
NA	TRBJ2-6	TRBV21-1	NA	16	TGTGCCAGTCCTATCTCAGGGCGCTCTGGGGCCAACGTCCTGACTTTC	CASPISGRSGANVLTF
NA	TRBJ2-6	TRBV27	few	15	TGTGCCAGCAGCACAGCGGCCTCTGGGGCCAACGTCCTGACTTTC	CASSTAASGANVLTF
TRBD1	TRBJ2-5	TRBV7-9	NA	16	TGTGCCAGCAGCTACTCTTTGACAGGGGGCAGGGAGACCCAGTACTTC	CASSYSLTGGRETQYF
TRBD1	TRBJ1-5	TRBV18	once	17	TGTGCCAGCTCACCACCGGGACAGGGTATAAGCAATCAGCCCCAGCATTTT	CASSPPGQGISNQPQHF
TRBD2	TRBJ2-2	TRBV19	few	17	TGTGCCAGTAGGGGTTTTGGCGGGGGTGAAGACACCGGGGAGCTGTTTTTT	CASRGFGGGEDTGELFF
TRBD1	TRBJ2-7	TRBV5-1	NA	16	TGCGCCAGCAGCTCCTGGTGGACAGGGGGTGGCTACGAGCAGTACTTC	CASSSWWTGGGYEQYF
TRBD1	TRBJ1-3	TRBV25-1	NA	15	TGTGCCAGCAGCTACAGGGGTTCTGCTGGAAACACCATATATTTT	CASSYRGSAGNTIYF
TRBD2	TRBJ2-1	TRBV2	NA	14	TGTGCCAGCAGTCCTCGGACTAGCGTGAATGAGCAGTTCTTC	CASSPRTSVNEQFF
NA	TRBJ1-1	TRBV6-5	few	12	TGTGCCAGCAGTTGGGGCCGGGGGATAGCTTTCTTT	CASSWGRGIAFF
TRBD1	TRBJ1-5	TRBV3-1/TRBV3-2	NA	15	TGTGCCAGCAGCCAAGGTCGGACAGGATATCAGCCCCAGCATTTT	CASSQGRTGYQPQHF
NA	TRBJ1-4	TRBV13	NA	15	TGTGCCAGCAGCTTAAGTGCCGGAACTAATGAAAAACTGTTTTTT	CASSLSAGTNEKLFF
NA	TRBJ1-2	TRBV24-1	NA	12	TGTGCCACCAGTGATTTGAACACTGGCTACACCTTC	CATSDLNTGYTF
NA	TRBJ1-6	TRBV9	NA	15	TGTGCCAGCAGCGTAGCAGCAGGGCAGAATTCACCCCTCCACTTT	CASSVAAGQNSPLHF
TRBD2	TRBJ2-3	TRBV12-5	NA	14	TGTGCTAGTGGGGAGGGGCTAGCGGCAGATACGCAGTATTTT	CASGEGLAADTQYF
TRBD1	TRBJ2-1	TRBV23-1	NA	15	TGCGCCAGCAGTCAAGGACAGGGGGCGTCGAATGAGCAGTTCTTC	CASSQGQGASNEQFF
TRBD1	TRBJ2-6	TRBV25-1	NA	18	TGTGCCAGCAGTGGCCGGACAGGGGGAGGGGCTGGGGCCAACGTCCTGACTTTC	CASSGRTGGGAGANVLTF
NA	TRBJ1-1	TRBV29-1	NA	12	TGCAGCGGCGTGACAGGGAACACTGAAGCTTTCTTT	CSGVTGNTEAFF
TRBD1	TRBJ1-2	TRBV12-5	NA	13	TGTGCTAGTGGTTTGGTCCGGGGACAGGGGGTCCACTTC	CASGLVRGQGVHF
TRBD1	TRBJ1-2	TRBV30	few	13	TGTGCCTGGACCCGACAGGGTCGGGTTGGCTACACCTTC	CAWTRQGRVGYTF
TRBD1	TRBJ2-5	TRBV9	once	15	TGTGCCAGCAGCGTAGGACAGGGCCTTCAAGAGACCCAGTACTTC	CASSVGQGLQETQYF
NA	TRBJ1-2	TRBV6-5	NA	11	TGTGCCAGTCGGGGTTACCGTGGCTACACCTTC	CASRGYRGYTF
TRBD2	TRBJ2-1	TRBV2	few	15	TGTGCCAGCAGGCCACTAGCGGGGGGGTCGAATGAGCAGTTCTTC	CASRPLAGGSNEQFF
NA	TRBJ2-5	TRBV14	NA	14	TGTGCCAGCAGCCAACTGTCTAGTAAAGAGACCCAGTACTTC	CASSQLSSKETQYF
NA	TRBJ1-2	TRBV2	NA	14	TGTGCCAGCAGTGGTTGGGATCGCGGGGCGTCTTCGGCCTTC	CASSGWDRGASSAF
NA	TRBJ1-4	TRBV5-1	NA	15	TGCGCCAGCAGCCAACCAGAATCAACTAATGAAAAACTGTTTTTT	CASSQPESTNEKLFF
NA	TRBJ1-1	TRBV7-8	NA	15	TGTGCCAGCAGCCGATTAGGGGTATGGATGTTCAGAGCTTTCTTT	CASSRLGVWMFRAFF
NA	TRBJ2-7	TRBV4-1	NA	14	TGCGCCAGCAGCCAAGGACTACCCCGGGACGAGCAGTACTTC	CASSQGLPRDEQYF
NA	TRBJ2-1	TRBV24-1	NA	16	TGTGCCACCAGTGATTCTATTCTGACAGGAGGCAATGAGCAGTTCTTC	CATSDSILTGGNEQFF
TRBD1	TRBJ2-6	TRBV6-6	NA	16	TGTGCCAGCGCCAAGGGACAGGATGGAAGGATCAACGTCCTGACTTTC	CASAKGQDGRINVLTF
TRBD1	TRBJ2-2	TRBV24-1	NA	16	TGTGCCACCAGTGACACTACAGGGGTTGGAACCGGGGAGCTGTTTTTT	CATSDTTGVGTGELFF
TRBD1	TRBJ1-3	TRBV5-1	NA	18	TGCGCCAGCAGCTTGCAATACCAGGGGGCCGGCTCTGGAAACACCATATATTTT	CASSLQYQGAGSGNTIYF
NA	TRBJ1-2	TRBV3-1/TRBV3-2	NA	12	TGTGCCACCGCCGCGGGAGATTATGGCTACACCTTC	CATAAGDYGYTF
NA	TRBJ2-1	TRBV10-3	NA	15	TGTGCCATCGGCCAGGGGCTAGACCCTTACAATGAGCAGTTCTTC	CAIGQGLDPYNEQFF
NA	TRBJ1-6	TRBV11-2	NA	12	TGTGCCAGCAGCTTCGGTAATTCACCCCTCCACTTT	CASSFGNSPLHF
NA	TRBJ1-1	TRBV18	NA	14	TGTGCCAGCTCAGTGCAGGGGCGGAACACTGAAGCTTTCTTT	CASSVQGRNTEAFF
NA	TRBJ1-5	TRBV5-4	NA	18	TGTGCCAGCAGCTTGGTAGCTTCCAAGCGCAATAGCAATCAGCCCCAGCATTTT	CASSLVASKRNSNQPQHF
NA	TRBJ2-1	TRBV3-1/TRBV3-2	NA	11	TGTGCCAGCAGTTCCGCGGGATGGCAGTTCTTC	CASSSAGWQFF
TRBD2	TRBJ2-1	TRBV7-8	NA	19	TGTGCCAGCAGCGCCCGACTAGCGGGGGGGCCAATTCTACACAATGAGCAGTTCTTC	CASSARLAGGPILHNEQFF
NA	TRBJ2-3	TRBV9	NA	15	TGTGCCAGCAGCGTGTTCGACGTTGGAGGAGATACGCAGTATTTT	CASSVFDVGGDTQYF
TRBD1	TRBJ1-6	TRBV10-3	NA	13	TGTGCCATCGGACAGGGTCAATCTTCACCCCTCCACTTT	CAIGQGQSSPLHF
NA	TRBJ2-3	TRBV10-3	NA	15	TGTGCCACCAAACCAGGAGCTACGGGGACAGATACGCAGTATTTT	CATKPGATGTDTQYF
NA	TRBJ1-1	TRBV6-2/TRBV6-3	few	15	TGTGCCAGCAGCAGCCCGGGACTTATGAACACTGAAGCTTTCTTT	CASSSPGLMNTEAFF
TRBD2	TRBJ2-2	TRBV7-8	few	14	TGTGCCAGCAGCGCGGGACTAGCGACCGGGGAGCTGTTTTTT	CASSAGLATGELFF
NA	TRBJ1-2	TRBV25-1	NA	12	TGTGCCAGCAGTTCATGGGGGGAGGGGTACACCTTC	CASSSWGEGYTF
TRBD2	TRBJ2-2	TRBV14	NA	16	TGTGCCAGCAGCCCCCAGCGACTAGCGGGGACCGGGGAGCTGTTTTTT	CASSPQRLAGTGELFF
TRBD1	TRBJ2-3	TRBV12-5	NA	13	TGTGCTAGTGGTTTCGAACAGGGGGATACGCAGTATTTT	CASGFEQGDTQYF